This entry lists 11 T cell receptor beta chains sequenced from one sample in a study of T cells in Graves' hyperthyroidism and ophthalmopathy. Amplification of TCR beta CDR3 regions used RNA as the template. Primed by the HTBI set, a first-round RT-PCR was run on the TCR CDR3. TCRdb analysed the multiplex PCR reads with MiXCR anew, one entry per CDR3 protein. The repertoire includes 560,000 or so distinct CDR3 sequences, about 45% of them detected once, and 6.5% to 9% sits in the top ten. Sequencing was carried out using peripheral blood or thyroid tissue (not recorded which). The receptors were sampled from a woman aged 18-35 years with Graves' hyperthyroidism.

This clonotype was picked up a small number of times. The chain combines TRBV12-3 or TRBV12-4 with TRBJ1-2; D uncertain. The CDR3 is 14 residues long. V dropped 6 bases and J dropped 6 bases, with 17 bases sitting between them. CDR3 region: CASSRRERRDGYTF. In DNA form, the CDR3 reads TGTGCCAGCAGCCGCCGCGAGAGGCGGGATGGCTACACCTTC.

As for this clonotype: A much more abundant neighbour one base away suggests this may be a read error. The V call is TRBV11-1, the J call TRBJ1-2, with D perhaps matching TRBD1 (5 bases). CDR1 SGHAT and CDR2 FQDESV come from the germline V gene (reference sequence). CDR3 length equals 15 residues. DNA for the CDR3: TGTACCAGCAGCTTAGAAGGCCGGGGCGCGAGGGGCTACACCTTC. It yields the protein CTSSLEGRGARGYTF.

This clonotype turned up a few times. Its ends do not fully match the called genes, so a read error is possible. This chain connects TRBV10-3 to TRBJ1-2; D unresolved. Germline CDR1 is ENHRY and CDR2 is SYGVKD. CDR3 length: 14 amino acids. DNA for the CDR3: TGTGCCAGCAGTAACCGATTTACGGGCTATGGCTACACCTTC. Its protein product is CASSNRFTGYGYTF.

The rearrangement joins TRBV24-1 to TRBJ2-5, with 9 bases matching TRBD2. Per germline, CDR1 KGHDR and CDR2 SFDVKD. CDR3 size: 18 residues. V was clipped by 4 bases and J by 5 bases; unmatched bases: 16. CDR3 region: CATSELLAGLSVSETQYF. The DNA for the CDR3 is TGTGCCACCAGTGAGCTGCTAGCGGGATTGTCGGTGTCGGAGACCCAGTACTTC.

This chain links TRBV12-3 or TRBV12-4 with TRBJ1-1; 7 bases line up with TRBD1. CDR3 length: 13 amino acids. Germline trimming cut 5 bases from V and 6 bases from J; bases unmatched to any gene: 6. The CDR3 DNA is TGTGCCAGCAGTCTATTCAGGGGGGCTGAAGCTTTCTTT. Translated: CASSLFRGAEAFF.

The J gene is TRBJ2-5, the V gene TRBV2; D remains unclear. This CDR3 has 12 amino acids. With 6 bases removed from V and 9 bases from J, the gap between germline ends came to 14 bases. The V gene's germline CDR1 is SNHLY and CDR2 FYNNEI. This CDR3 reads CASRPEDQPQYF. For the CDR3, the DNA is TGTGCCAGCAGACCCGAGGATCAGCCCCAGTACTTC.

This clonotype was seen a handful of times. The chain couples TRBV2 to TRBJ1-1, with 9 bases aligning to TRBD1. Per germline, CDR1 SNHLY and CDR2 FYNNEI. J gave up 7 bases and V 6 bases, and 15 bases lay outside the gene matches. The CDR3 extends over 16 amino acids. CDR3 residues: CASSSEDGDRADEAFF. The CDR3 bases are TGTGCCAGCAGCTCCGAGGACGGGGACAGGGCGGATGAAGCTTTCTTT.

V usage is TRBV13 and J usage is TRBJ2-7, with D possibly being TRBD2 (5 bases). The DNA end lines up better with TRBJ2-1; the J call may be wrong. In germline, CDR1 is PRHDT, CDR2 FYEKMQ (reference sequence). The CDR3 runs 11 residues. The CDR3 coding sequence is TGTGCCAGCAGTAGGACTTTGGGGCAGTTCTTC. It codes for CASSRTLGQFF.

The rearrangement joins TRBV29-1 to TRBJ1-2, with TRBD1 as a possible D gene (6 bases). V lost 8 bases and J lost 7, with 14 bases in between. This CDR3 has 11 residues. Germline V gives CDR1 SQVTM, CDR2 ANQGSEA. The CDR3 spells CSTRTGFGYTF. The CDR3 DNA reads TGCAGCACCAGAACAGGGTTTGGCTACACCTTC.

Turning to this clonotype: It may be a read error: a sequence one base away is much more abundant. J is TRBJ2-6 and V is TRBV19; D might be TRBD1 (5 bases). CDR1 LNHDA and CDR2 SQIVND come from the germline V gene (reference sequence). CDR3 length equals 15 residues. Trimming took 7 bases from V and 5 from J, leaving 15 bases between them. The CDR3, as DNA: TGTGCCAGTAAACACAGGTCTGCTTGGGCCAACGTCCTGACTTTC. It is translated as CASKHRSAWANVLTF.

The chain is built from TRBV10-3 and TRBJ1-6; TRBD1 agrees at 8 bases. The CDR3 is made up of 15 amino acids. J gave up 10 bases and V 5 bases, and 10 bases lay outside the gene matches. Germline CDR1 is ENHRY and CDR2 is SYGVKD. Here the CDR3 reads CAISYLAGGGSPLHF. The CDR3 coding sequence is TGTGCCATCAGTTATTTGGCAGGGGGCGGATCACCCCTCCACTTT.